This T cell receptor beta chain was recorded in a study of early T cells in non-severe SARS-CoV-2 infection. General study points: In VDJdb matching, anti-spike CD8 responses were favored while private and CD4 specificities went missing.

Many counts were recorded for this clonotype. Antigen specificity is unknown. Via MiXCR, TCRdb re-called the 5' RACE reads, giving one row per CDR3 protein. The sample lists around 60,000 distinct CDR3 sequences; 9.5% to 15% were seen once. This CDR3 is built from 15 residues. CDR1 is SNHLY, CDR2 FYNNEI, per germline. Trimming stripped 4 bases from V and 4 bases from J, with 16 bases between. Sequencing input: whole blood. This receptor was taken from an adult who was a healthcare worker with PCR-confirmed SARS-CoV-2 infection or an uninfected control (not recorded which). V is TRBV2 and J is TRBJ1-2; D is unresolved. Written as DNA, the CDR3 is TGTGCCAGCAGTGCAAGATCTCACAGCGGCTATGGCTACACCTTC. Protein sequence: CASSARSHSGYGYTF. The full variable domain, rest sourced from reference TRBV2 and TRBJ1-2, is EPEVTQTPSHQVTQMGQEVILRCVPISNHLYFYWYRQILGQKVEFLVSFYNNEISEKSEIFDDQFSVERPDGSNFTLKIRSTKLEDSAMYFCASSARSHSGYGYTFGSGTRLTVV.